Included here is one T cell receptor (beta chain) sequence, with context. Only one count was recorded for this clone. Its antigen remains unidentified. No quality values exist for individual bases; no much larger clone is one base distant. The germline ends are 18 bases apart after V is trimmed by 9 bases and J by 1 base. From its cysteine to its phenylalanine, the CDR3 spans 15 amino acids. The retained sequence is limited to the CDR3, 45 bases, with the frame set at the first base. CDR1 is given as LNHDA and CDR2 as SQIVND, both from the germline V gene (reference sequence). This specimen belongs to a study of T cell responses to AZD1222 COVID-19 vaccine (dated by TCRdb to 2020 to 2023). The study in broad terms: Because spike-specific TCR depth and breadth did not differ between the two schedules, AZD1222 recipients who got a second dose at roughly 4 weeks were pooled with those who got a second dose at roughly 12 weeks. Enrollment into the trials was organized by age into subgroups of 18-55, 56-69 and 70-plus years, and those subgroups contained approximately 160, 26 and 62 TCR-sequenced participants, respectively. TCR sequencing was performed for approximately 240 trial participants, of whom 207 were given two doses of AZD1222 and some 26 were given two doses of MenACWY control vaccine.

In the paper's terms, the time point label means: baseline before first vaccination. Vaccinee samples came from UK trials COV001 and COV002, including a single-blind randomized controlled phase 2/3 trial of AZD1222 (ChAdOx1 nCoV-19) in healthy adults. Trial participant PBMC samples were collected at day 0 and day 28 after the second dose for TCRbeta chain sequencing. The CDR3 regions of human TCRbeta chains were analyzed by immunosequencing. Processing in the source paper ran as follows. TCRs in the repertoires were compared against a reference library of SARS-CoV-2-specific TCRs that had been generated with the MIRA antigen-specificity platform. Breadth meant the fraction of unique TCRs that were SARS-CoV-2-associated, whereas depth meant the fraction of total T cells that were SARS-CoV-2-associated. Each spike-specific TCR was assigned to its reactive spike region and to a CD4 or CD8 class using the MIRA data. Log10-transformed breadth and depth values were compared by one-way ANOVA with Sidak's multiple comparisons tests. Here the immuneACCESS table is served through TCRdb, limited to in-frame sequences with V and J called. Missing clones are a known gap in these copies; in checked studies unresolved V genes cover under half, and the rest lacks a known reason. For V, J and clone size, that table is used; D and trimming come from the DNA. In this sample the table shows 120,000 or so clones, just over 90% of which occur a single time. The ten largest clones capture around 7.2% of the sample.

Summary of the overall study and its limitations: No day 14 peak-response samples were available, so repertoires were characterized only after the peak T cell response. After two AZD1222 doses, spike-specific TCR breadth and depth were significantly higher than at day 0 and than in MenACWY recipients. The 56-69-year group was small, and its depth increase did not reach significance, likely because of low power. Vaccine-associated CD4 TCRs spanned the whole spike protein, with dominant responses in regions 160-218 and 743-854. Conclusions about previously exposed vaccinees are limited, since just 6 or 7 AZD1222 recipients were seropositive for SARS-CoV-2 at baseline. Participants were mostly white British, with more females than males. The authors suggested clonal diversity may have been underestimated. Reportedly, almost half of the unique spike-specific TCRs recognized epitopes lying outside the regions that are mutated in the B.1.351 and B.1.1.7 variants.

The receptor's source is an adult in good health. The sequences come from peripheral blood, collected on day 0 of AZD1222 vaccination. The receptor chain draws on TRBV19 and TRBJ1-1; a tentative D match to TRBD1 spans 6 bases. The CDR3 amino acid sequence is: CASSRWGLQNTEAFF. The nucleotide sequence reads as follows: TGTGCCAGCTCAAGGTGGGGGCTTCAGAACACTGAAGCTTTCTTT.